The rows below give T cell receptor beta chains drawn from one sample of a study of blood T cell repertoires in COVID-19. Generated by immunoSEQ multiplex PCR, the TCRdb table keeps only in-frame clones and is missing some. In the table there are more than 95,000 clones, about 82% of which are singletons. The sample comprised peripheral blood. The receptor source for this set is a human donor in a cohort sampled during active COVID-19. Each CDR3 is given with its conserved first and last residue. A D gene is named only where the DNA matches it firmly. Only some rows state a clone size, as once, few, many or a class for expanded clones.

TRBD2	TRBV28	TRBJ2-7	once	CASSAGAGYEQYF	TGTGCCAGCAGTGCGGGAGCGGGATACGAGCAGTACTTC
TRBD1	TRBV5-1	TRBJ1-1	.	CASSLLQGLGTEAFF	TGCGCCAGCAGCTTGTTACAGGGGTTGGGCACTGAAGCTTTCTTT
TRBD2	TRBV10-2	TRBJ2-3	once	CASSDSGRATDTQYF	TGCGCCAGCAGTGATAGCGGGAGGGCAACAGATACGCAGTATTTT
TRBD2	TRBV5-1	TRBJ2-3	.	CASSKTSETDTQYF	TGCGCCAGCAGTAAGACTAGCGAGACAGATACGCAGTATTTT
.	TRBV7-2	TRBJ2-7	.	CASSLPRTDYEQYF	TGTGCCAGCAGCTTACCCCGGACAGATTACGAGCAGTACTTC
TRBD2	TRBV15	TRBJ2-3	.	CATSRASGPSTDTQYF	TGTGCCACCAGCAGAGCTAGCGGCCCTAGCACAGATACGCAGTATTTT
.	TRBV19	TRBJ2-7	.	CASSPQSGTPVYEQYF	TGTGCCAGTTCGCCGCAGTCCGGGACTCCCGTCTACGAGCAGTACTTC
.	TRBV6-2/TRBV6-3	TRBJ2-4	.	CASSYSKARGYIQYF	TGTGCCAGCAGTTACTCGAAGGCTAGAGGGTACATTCAGTACTTC
TRBD2	TRBV4-3	TRBJ2-1	.	CASSQVRTGTRSYNEQFF	TGCGCCAGCAGCCAAGTGCGTACCGGGACTAGATCCTACAATGAGCAGTTCTTC
.	TRBV28	TRBJ1-1	.	CASSSPPRAFF	TGTGCCAGCAGTTCGCCCCCTCGGGCTTTCTTT
.	TRBV15	TRBJ2-3	.	CATSSWERATDTQYF	TGTGCCACCAGCAGCTGGGAGCGAGCCACAGATACGCAGTATTTT
.	TRBV5-1	TRBJ2-7	.	CASSGGTVLGEQYF	TGCGCCAGCAGCGGAGGGACGGTTCTGGGCGAGCAGTACTTC
.	TRBV10-3	TRBJ2-7	few	CAISEGSNLQGAFYEQYF	TGTGCCATCAGTGAAGGGAGTAACTTACAGGGAGCCTTCTACGAGCAGTACTTC
TRBD2	TRBV2	TRBJ2-1	.	CASSLTSGRGDEQFF	TGTGCCAGCTCCCTGACTAGCGGGAGAGGTGATGAGCAGTTCTTC
TRBD2	TRBV24-1	TRBJ2-5	.	CATSDLVGGDGGTQYF	TGTGCCACCAGTGATTTGGTGGGAGGGGATGGGGGGACCCAGTACTTC
.	TRBV5-1	TRBJ2-3	.	CASSLVRGTSTDTQYF	TGCGCCAGCAGCTTGGTTCGGGGGACTAGCACAGATACGCAGTATTTT
.	TRBV3-1/TRBV3-2	TRBJ2-5	.	CASSRKAGGETQYF	TGTGCCAGCAGCCGAAAAGCGGGCGGGGAGACCCAGTACTTC
TRBD1	TRBV19	TRBJ2-7	few	CASRPGNRGNSYEQYF	TGTGCCAGTAGGCCGGGAAACAGGGGGAACTCCTACGAGCAGTACTTC
TRBD1	TRBV6-6	TRBJ1-2	.	CASRTGTGNYGYTF	TGTGCCAGCAGAACCGGGACAGGGAACTATGGCTACACCTTC
TRBD1	TRBV18	TRBJ1-5	once	CASRQGTNQPQHF	TGTGCCAGTCGACAGGGCACAAATCAGCCCCAGCATTTT
TRBD1	TRBV2	TRBJ2-1	.	CASRTDRGLTNEQFF	TGTGCCAGCAGGACCGACAGGGGGCTTACCAATGAGCAGTTCTTC
TRBD2	TRBV7-3	TRBJ2-1	.	CASRSGTSEYNEQFF	TGTGCCAGCAGATCTGGGACTAGCGAATACAATGAGCAGTTCTTC
.	TRBV30	TRBJ1-5	once	CAWRPTAGGWNQPQHF	TGTGCCTGGAGGCCAACAGCCGGGGGATGGAATCAGCCCCAGCATTTT
TRBD1	TRBV28	TRBJ1-2	.	CASSYRGNYGYTF	TGTGCCAGCAGTTACAGGGGTAACTATGGCTACACCTTC
.	TRBV7-2	TRBJ2-5	.	CASSPRTIDRGTQYF	TGTGCCAGCAGCCCCCGGACTATAGACCGGGGGACCCAGTACTTC
.	TRBV5-4	TRBJ2-6	.	CASSLVGESGANVLTF	TGTGCCAGCAGCTTGGTCGGAGAGTCTGGGGCCAACGTCCTGACTTTC
TRBD1	TRBV6-5	TRBJ1-1	.	CASSNSDRGMSEAFF	TGTGCCAGCAGTAACAGCGACAGGGGAATGTCTGAAGCTTTCTTT
.	TRBV28	TRBJ2-7	few	CASSRGFLYEQYF	TGTGCCAGCAGTCGGGGATTTCTCTACGAGCAGTACTTC
TRBD1	TRBV19	TRBJ2-7	.	CASSDRDRGNEQYF	TGTGCCAGTAGTGACCGGGACAGGGGGAACGAGCAGTACTTC
TRBD2	TRBV10-2	TRBJ2-3	.	CASIAGRTDTQYF	TGCGCCAGCATAGCGGGAAGGACAGATACGCAGTATTTT
TRBD2	TRBV19	TRBJ2-1	.	CASSMSASGYNEQFF	TGTGCCAGTAGTATGTCGGCTAGCGGCTACAATGAGCAGTTCTTC
.	TRBV24-1	TRBJ2-4	.	CATSDSPKAEGSPEGGNIQYF	TGTGCCACCAGTGATTCCCCTAAGGCGGAAGGGAGTCCGGAAGGGGGAAACATTCAGTACTTC
.	TRBV21-1	TRBJ2-7	once	CASSKTERDASYEQYF	TGTGCCAGCAGCAAAACCGAGCGGGATGCCTCCTACGAGCAGTACTTC
TRBD2	TRBV4-2	TRBJ2-7	.	CASSTTSGSFTYEQYF	TGTGCCAGCAGCACAACTAGCGGGAGTTTTACCTACGAGCAGTACTTC
.	TRBV7-2	TRBJ1-2	.	CASSSGLANYGYTF	TGTGCCAGCAGCTCAGGGTTAGCTAACTATGGCTACACCTTC
.	TRBV19	TRBJ2-1	few	CASSIGLAYEQFF	TGTGCCAGTAGTATAGGTTTAGCTTATGAGCAGTTCTTC
.	TRBV4-1	TRBJ1-5	few	CASSQLDSSGNQPQHF	TGCGCCAGCAGCCAACTGGACAGCTCTGGCAATCAGCCCCAGCATTTT
.	TRBV5-4	TRBJ1-1	.	CASSSSYEAFF	TGTGCCAGCAGTTCCTCCTATGAAGCTTTCTTT
.	TRBV6-2/TRBV6-3	TRBJ1-1	.	CASSFFSDTEAFF	TGTGCCAGCAGTTTCTTTTCGGACACTGAAGCTTTCTTT
.	TRBV28	TRBJ1-2	.	CASRSGFIYGYTF	TGTGCCAGCCGGTCAGGGTTCATCTATGGCTACACCTTC
.	TRBV3-1/TRBV3-2	TRBJ1-6	.	CASSPGPTAGSPLHF	TGTGCCAGCAGCCCGGGTCCCACGGCGGGTTCACCCCTCCACTTT
TRBD2	TRBV7-2	TRBJ2-3	.	CASSLSGSADTQYF	TGTGCCAGCAGCCTTAGCGGGAGTGCAGATACGCAGTATTTT
TRBD2	TRBV9	TRBJ2-1	.	CASSVVAGGTNEQFF	TGTGCCAGCAGCGTAGTTGCGGGAGGTACCAATGAGCAGTTCTTC
TRBD1	TRBV19	TRBJ1-3	.	CASSGQAGGNTIYF	TGTGCCAGTAGCGGACAGGCAGGAGGAAACACCATATATTTT
.	TRBV28	TRBJ1-2	.	CASSSAGYGYTF	TGTGCCAGCAGTTCCGCGGGGTATGGCTACACCTTC
TRBD2	TRBV2	TRBJ2-7	.	CASSGLAGVHEQYF	TGTGCCAGCAGCGGACTAGCGGGAGTCCACGAGCAGTACTTC
TRBD1	TRBV25-1	TRBJ1-4	.	CASSEPDRLEEKLFF	TGTGCCAGCAGTGAACCGGACAGGCTCGAAGAAAAACTGTTTTTT
.	TRBV18	TRBJ1-2	.	CASSPRAEYGYTF	TGTGCCAGCTCACCCAGGGCCGAATATGGCTACACCTTC
TRBD2	TRBV19	TRBJ2-2	.	CASRTSGRSGELFF	TGTGCCAGTAGGACTAGCGGGAGAAGCGGGGAGCTGTTTTTT
TRBD1	TRBV5-6	TRBJ1-1	.	CASSWPGQGTEAFF	TGTGCCAGCAGCTGGCCGGGACAGGGGACTGAAGCTTTCTTT
.	TRBV7-8	TRBJ2-1	.	CASSPRANEQFF	TGTGCCAGCAGCCCAAGAGCCAATGAGCAGTTCTTC
TRBD2	TRBV11-2	TRBJ2-3	.	CASSFSGSDTQYF	TGTGCCAGCAGCTTTAGCGGGAGTGATACGCAGTATTTT
.	TRBV12-3/TRBV12-4	TRBJ2-3	.	CASSFLEGHEYF	TGTGCCAGCAGTTTCTTAGAGGGTCACGAGTATTTT
.	TRBV11-2	TRBJ1-1	.	CASSLGATVVNTEAFF	TGTGCCAGCAGCTTAGGGGCGACAGTTGTGAACACTGAAGCTTTCTTT
.	TRBV6-5	TRBJ2-1	.	CASEHGYNEQFF	TGTGCCAGCGAGCACGGCTACAATGAGCAGTTCTTC
TRBD2	TRBV28	TRBJ2-2	once	CASSLRSTSGNTGELFF	TGTGCCAGCAGTTTACGATCCACTAGCGGGAACACCGGGGAGCTGTTTTTT
.	TRBV4-2	TRBJ1-3	few	CASSQGSSGNTIYF	TGTGCCAGCAGCCAAGGGAGCTCTGGAAACACCATATATTTT